This TCR beta chain was sequenced in a study of T cells in Graves' hyperthyroidism and ophthalmopathy. Study-wide results and limits: A model of 13 V-J features distinguished ophthalmopathy from stable hyperthyroidism. Blood shared most expanded thyroid clonotypes above 0.001.

Patients counted as stable if ophthalmopathy did not develop within 18 months. This clonotype was seen repeatedly, ten times or more. Its antigen is unknown. TCR beta CDR3 sequences were amplified from RNA transcripts. A set of HTBI primers served as the primers for a first-round RT-PCR of the TCR CDR3. One entry per CDR3 protein, called by TCRdb with MiXCR from the multiplex PCR reads. The sample consists of roughly 300,000 distinct CDR3 sequences, more than 11% of them appearing once. The TCR comes from a woman aged 30 to 39 with Graves' hyperthyroidism. Sequenced material: blood.

The CDR3, as DNA: TGTGCCAGCAGCATTAGCGGGATCACAGATACGCAGTATTTT. Translating it yields CASSISGITDTQYF. The genes are TRBV28 and TRBJ2-3, with 8 bases matching TRBD2. CDR3 length equals 14 residues. CDR1 is MDHEN, CDR2 SYDVKM, per germline. Trimming cost V 6 bases and J 2 bases; bases outside gene matches: 4. The whole variable domain, filled in from reference TRBV28 and TRBJ2-3, reads DVKVTQSSRYLVKRTGEKVFLECVQDMDHENMFWYRQDPGLGLRLIYFSYDVKMKEKGDIPEGYSVSREKKERFSLILESASTNQTSMYLCASSISGITDTQYFGPGTRLTVL.